The subject of this entry is one T cell receptor (beta chain). Its cognate antigen has yet to be identified. Base qualities are not recorded, but no much larger clone differs from it by a single base. This sample was taken from a study of blood T cell repertoires in COVID-19 (dated by TCRdb to the early 2020s). Regarding the research as a whole: Samples covering the acute and convalescent phases of COVID-19 were provided by collaborators in the United States, Italy and Spain. The prospective study material was composed of cDNA or gDNA derived from T cells, B-cell-depleted T cells, or PBMCs. Deeply sampled blood TCRbeta repertoires from subjects exposed to, actively infected with, or recovered from COVID-19 were included in the dataset. The repertoires were released in a freely available public database meant as a resource for research on the immune response to SARS-CoV-2. The samples were drawn from the first 160 participants of the ongoing ImmuneRACE study and from about 1,200 subjects provided by 6 global collaborators. Sample metadata almost always included a de-identified subject ID, COVID-19 status, age in years and sex. Where HLA class I and class II types were available, the types were taken from metadata supplied by the sample provider, not from assay-based typing. General conclusions and limits of the study: How much clinical and demographic metadata was included differed by source and by participant, and the metadata was provided uncurated.

The V and J ends are trimmed by 0 bases and 9 bases, leaving 12 bases between them. From the cysteine through the phenylalanine, the CDR3 covers 14 amino acids. This entry keeps only the CDR3 DNA: 42 bases, framed from base 1. The germline V gene encodes CDR1 LGHNA and CDR2 YSLEER. The immunoSEQ Assay, a bias-controlled multiplex PCR, was used to amplify TCRbeta CDR3 regions from genomic DNA. The paper's data handling went like this. Within the assay, amplification of reference gene primers was used to estimate how many nucleated cells each sample contained. Sequence reads were collapsed and filtered to measure the absolute abundance of every unique TCRbeta CDR3 rearrangement. For each sample, productive Simpson clonality was calculated by taking the square root of Simpson's diversity index across productive rearrangements. What TCRdb holds here is the immuneACCESS table cut down to in-frame rearrangements. Part of the clones is not present; checked against another copy, under half of the missing clones reflect an unresolved V gene, and the others are unexplained. Clone size and the V and J calls come from that table; the DNA yielded D and trimming. This sample comprises under 500,000 clones, roughly 87% of them detected only once. Around 1.8% of the sample is in the top ten clones.

Enrolling through a virtual design, the prospective study's participants ranged in age from roughly 18 to 95 years and lived across some 23 United States geographic areas. In the prospective study, cohorts were assigned on the basis of participant-reported clinical history obtained from a screening survey and a study questionnaire. Mobile phlebotomists in the prospective study collected whole blood, serum and a nasopharyngeal or oropharyngeal swab from every participant. Additional blood draws and questionnaires over an approximately two-month period could optionally be provided by prospective study participants. Prospective study blood samples were shipped either frozen or at room temperature before DNA extraction.

The rearrangement joined TRBV4-3 to TRBJ1-5; tentative D gene TRBD1, with 5 bases matching. The source material was PBMCs or T cells enriched from blood (not recorded which). This receptor was identified in a woman under 30 with acute COVID-19. The CDR3 is CASSQDAGILPQHF. The DNA sequence reads TGCGCCAGCAGCCAAGATGCAGGGATTTTGCCCCAGCATTTT.